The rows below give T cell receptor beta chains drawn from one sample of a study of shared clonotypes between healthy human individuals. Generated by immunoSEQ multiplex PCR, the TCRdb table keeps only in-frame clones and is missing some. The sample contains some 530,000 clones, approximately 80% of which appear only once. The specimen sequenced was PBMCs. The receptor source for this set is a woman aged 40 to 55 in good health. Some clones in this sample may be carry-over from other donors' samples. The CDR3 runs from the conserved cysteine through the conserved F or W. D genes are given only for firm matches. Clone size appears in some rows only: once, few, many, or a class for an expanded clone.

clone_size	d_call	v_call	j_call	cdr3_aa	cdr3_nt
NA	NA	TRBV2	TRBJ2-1	CASSEKGTFFNEQFF	TGTGCCAGCAGTGAAAAGGGAACATTCTTCAATGAGCAGTTCTTC
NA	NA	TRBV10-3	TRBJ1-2	CALAERDGYTF	TGTGCCCTCGCCGAGCGGGATGGCTACACCTTC
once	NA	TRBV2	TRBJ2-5	CAAAGNLGEETQYF	TGTGCAGCAGCAGGAAATCTGGGGGAAGAGACCCAGTACTTC
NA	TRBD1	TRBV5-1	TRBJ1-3	CASSYNPTGEAGNTIYF	TGCGCCAGCAGCTACAATCCCACAGGGGAGGCTGGAAACACCATATATTTT
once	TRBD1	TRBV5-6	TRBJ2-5	CASSPGRGQETQYF	TGTGCCAGCAGTCCCGGCAGGGGGCAAGAGACCCAGTACTTC
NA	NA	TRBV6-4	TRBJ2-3	CASSEEDTDTQYF	TGTGCCAGCAGTGAAGAAGACACAGATACGCAGTATTTT
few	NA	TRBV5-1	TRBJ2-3	CASSLDGGMGTDTQYF	TGCGCCAGCAGCTTGGATGGCGGGATGGGCACAGATACGCAGTATTTT
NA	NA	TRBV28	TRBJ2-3	CASLLAGTDTQYF	TGTGCCAGCCTTCTTGCGGGCACAGATACGCAGTATTTT
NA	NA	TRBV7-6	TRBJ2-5	CASSLALYGPQETQYF	TGTGCCAGCAGCTTAGCGCTGTATGGACCCCAAGAGACCCAGTACTTC
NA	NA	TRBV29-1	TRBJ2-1	CSVGDGTGNEQFF	TGCAGCGTCGGCGACGGTACGGGAAATGAGCAGTTCTTC
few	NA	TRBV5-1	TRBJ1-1	CASSLAYFGNTEAFF	TGCGCCAGCAGCTTGGCATACTTCGGGAACACTGAAGCTTTCTTT
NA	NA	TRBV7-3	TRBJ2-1	CASSLTRTENEQFF	TGTGCCAGCAGCTTAACTCGGACGGAGAATGAGCAGTTCTTC
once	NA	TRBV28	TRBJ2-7	CASSGVGYEQYF	TGTGCCAGCAGCGGAGTAGGCTACGAGCAGTACTTC
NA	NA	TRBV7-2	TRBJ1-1	CASSPGRAQGIEAFF	TGTGCCAGCAGCCCAGGGAGGGCGCAGGGTATTGAAGCTTTCTTT
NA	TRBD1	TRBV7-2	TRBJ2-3	CASSSGQGRSNTQYF	TGTGCCAGCAGTTCAGGACAGGGGAGATCGAATACGCAGTATTTT
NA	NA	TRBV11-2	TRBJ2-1	CASSKRRGGVGPEQFF	TGTGCCAGCAGCAAAAGAAGAGGGGGAGTTGGGCCTGAGCAGTTCTTC
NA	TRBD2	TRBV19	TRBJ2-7	CASSPFLGAGGTYEQYF	TGTGCCAGTAGCCCGTTCCTGGGAGCGGGAGGGACTTACGAGCAGTACTTC
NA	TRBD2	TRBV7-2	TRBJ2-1	CASSPGLAGGRDEQFF	TGTGCCAGCAGCCCGGGACTAGCGGGAGGTCGCGATGAGCAGTTCTTC
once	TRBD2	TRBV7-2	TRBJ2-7	CASSLTSAGGSEQYF	TGTGCCAGCAGCTTAACGTCAGCGGGAGGCTCCGAGCAGTACTTC
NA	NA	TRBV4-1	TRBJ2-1	CASSQAGIPSSYNEQFF	TGCGCCAGCAGCCAAGCCGGGATTCCAAGCTCCTACAATGAGCAGTTCTTC
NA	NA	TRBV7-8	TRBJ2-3	CASSWTALTDTQYF	TGTGCCAGCAGCTGGACAGCGCTCACAGATACGCAGTATTTT
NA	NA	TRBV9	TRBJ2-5	CASSVGGQQGFGEQETQYF	TGTGCCAGCAGCGTAGGAGGACAACAGGGTTTTGGGGAACAAGAGACCCAGTACTTC
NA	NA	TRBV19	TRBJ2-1	CASRGRGMGEQFF	TGTGCCAGCCGCGGTAGGGGGATGGGTGAGCAGTTCTTC
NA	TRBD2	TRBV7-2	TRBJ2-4	CASSEIRLADSKNIQYF	TGTGCCAGCAGCGAAATTCGACTAGCGGACTCCAAAAACATTCAGTACTTC
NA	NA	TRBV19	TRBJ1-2	CASSPWGLGYTF	TGTGCCAGTAGTCCATGGGGGCTTGGCTACACCTTC
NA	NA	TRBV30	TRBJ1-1	CALWSAVEAFF	TGTGCCTTGTGGTCGGCCGTTGAAGCTTTCTTT
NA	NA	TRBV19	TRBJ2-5	CASSIKAGVETQYF	TGTGCCAGTAGTATCAAGGCAGGGGTGGAGACCCAGTACTTC
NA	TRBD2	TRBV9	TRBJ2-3	CASSVGSGRAGADTQYF	TGTGCCAGCAGCGTAGGAAGCGGGAGGGCCGGGGCAGATACGCAGTATTTT
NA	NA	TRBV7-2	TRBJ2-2	CASSPNAPGELFF	TGTGCCAGCAGCCCAAACGCCCCCGGGGAGCTGTTTTTT
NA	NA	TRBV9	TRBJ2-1	CASSARELVANEQFF	TGTGCCAGCAGCGCGAGGGAACTAGTGGCCAATGAGCAGTTCTTC
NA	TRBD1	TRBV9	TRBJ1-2	CASSVGGGLGHYGYTF	TGTGCCAGCAGCGTCGGAGGGGGCTTAGGTCACTATGGCTACACCTTC
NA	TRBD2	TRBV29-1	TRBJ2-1	CSVRVAGVGEQFF	TGCAGCGTGCGAGTAGCGGGTGTGGGTGAGCAGTTCTTC
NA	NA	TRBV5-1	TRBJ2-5	CASSLGTTSETQYF	TGCGCCAGCAGCTTGGGGACTACGTCAGAGACCCAGTACTTC
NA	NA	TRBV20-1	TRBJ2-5	CSARPQETQYF	TGCAGTGCCAGACCACAAGAGACCCAGTACTTC
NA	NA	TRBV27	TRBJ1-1	CASHTGNTEAFF	TGTGCCAGCCATACAGGGAACACTGAAGCTTTCTTT
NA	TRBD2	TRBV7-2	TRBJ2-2	CASSLGGLASGELFF	TGTGCCAGCAGCTTAGGGGGACTAGCCTCCGGGGAGCTGTTTTTT
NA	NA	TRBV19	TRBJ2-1	CASSISGVRNEQFF	TGTGCCAGTAGTATCTCGGGAGTGAGGAATGAGCAGTTCTTC
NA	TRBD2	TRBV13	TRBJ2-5	CASSLGLAGAQETQYF	TGTGCCAGCAGCTTAGGTCTAGCGGGGGCCCAAGAGACCCAGTACTTC
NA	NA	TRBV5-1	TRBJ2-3	CASRAGASPTDTQYF	TGCGCCAGCAGGGCAGGTGCCAGCCCTACAGATACGCAGTATTTT
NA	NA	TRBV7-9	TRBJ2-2	CASSSLAPNTGELFF	TGTGCCAGCAGCTCACTTGCGCCAAACACCGGGGAGCTGTTTTTT
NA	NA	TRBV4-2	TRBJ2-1	CASSQDQPGVEQFF	TGTGCCAGCAGCCAAGACCAGCCGGGAGTTGAGCAGTTCTTC
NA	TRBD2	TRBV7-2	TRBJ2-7	CASSSRASGHPYEQYF	TGTGCCAGCAGCTCCCGCGCTAGCGGGCATCCCTACGAGCAGTACTTC
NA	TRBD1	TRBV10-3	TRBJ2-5	CAINRGLGETQYF	TGTGCCATCAACAGGGGGTTAGGGGAGACCCAGTACTTC
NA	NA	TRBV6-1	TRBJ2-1	CASSEAGLGEQFF	TGTGCCAGCAGTGAAGCGGGCCTGGGTGAGCAGTTCTTC
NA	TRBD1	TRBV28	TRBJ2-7	CASRKGQGWHEQYF	TGTGCCAGCAGAAAGGGACAGGGGTGGCACGAGCAGTACTTC
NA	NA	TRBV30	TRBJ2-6	CAWFSQGFPGANVLTF	TGTGCCTGGTTTTCACAGGGATTTCCTGGGGCCAACGTCCTGACTTTC